Shown below are 28 T cell receptor beta chains from a single sample sequenced in a study of blood T cell repertoires in COVID-19. Sequencing was performed with immunoSEQ multiplex PCR; in TCRdb, only in-frame clones are kept and a portion is missing. In the table there are some 110,000 clones, over 70% of which are singletons. Sequencing was carried out using peripheral blood. These receptor sequences come from a woman in her 70s with acute or convalescent COVID-19.

The V and J genes are TRBV25-1 and TRBJ1-1; TRBD1 might be the D (5 bases). The CDR3 spans 13 residues. Trimming stripped 4 bases from V and 3 bases from J, with 9 bases between. Per germline, CDR1 MGHDK and CDR2 SYGVNS. CDR3 in amino acids: CASSGGWDTEAFF. CDR3 nucleotide sequence: TGTGCCAGCAGTGGGGGCTGGGACACTGAAGCTTTCTTT.

This clone appeared a few times. This chain connects TRBV28 to TRBJ2-5; D unclear. CDR3 length: 14 amino acids. Germline-derived CDR1 and CDR2 are MDHEN and SYDVKM. With 4 bases removed from V and 4 bases from J, the gap between germline ends came to 13 bases. The CDR3 loop is CASSSPWAGETQYF. The CDR3 nucleotides read TGTGCCAGCAGTTCCCCATGGGCAGGAGAGACCCAGTACTTC.

The DNA for the CDR3 is TGTGCCACCAGCAGAGATGGACTAGCGGATGAAGATACGCAGTATTTT. Its protein is CATSRDGLADEDTQYF. The rearrangement joins TRBV15 to TRBJ2-3, with 10 bases matching TRBD2. The CDR3 extends over 16 amino acids. The trim removed 0 bases at V and 5 bases at J, leaving 5 bases unmatched. Germline V lookup: CDR1 LNHNV, CDR2 YYDKDF (reference sequence). Together with reference TRBV15 and TRBJ2-3, the CDR3 gives the full variable domain: DAMVIQNPRYQVTQFGKPVTLSCSQTLNHNVMYWYQQKSSQAPKLLFHYYDKDFNNEADTPDNFQSRRPNTSFCFLDIRSPGLGDTAMYLCATSRDGLADEDTQYFGPGTRLTVL.

Regarding this clone: In the same sample, other DNA sequences code for this CDR3. V gene TRBV7-9 combines with J gene TRBJ1-5; possible D gene TRBD1, 5 bases. The CDR3 has 14 residues. Germline V lookup: CDR1 SEHNR, CDR2 FQNEAQ (reference sequence). Trimming shortened V by 5 bases and J by 2 bases, and 10 bases separated the two germline ends. CDR3 coding DNA: TGTGCCAGCAGCCTGGGGGGGGGCAATCAGCCCCAGCATTTT. This encodes CASSLGGGNQPQHF. The full variable domain, rest sourced from reference TRBV7-9 and TRBJ1-5, is DTGVSQNPRHKITKRGQNVTFRCDPISEHNRLYWYRQTLGQGPEFLTYFQNEAQLEKSRLLSDRFSAERPKGSFSTLEIQRTEQGDSAMYLCASSLGGGNQPQHFGDGTRLSIL.

This clone was seen a handful of times. The chain uses TRBV2 and TRBJ2-3; TRBD2 matches 11 bases. Germline CDR1 reads SNHLY; CDR2 reads FYNNEI. The CDR3 is 17 residues long. Trimming cost V 1 base and J 3 bases; bases outside gene matches: 6. Here the CDR3 DNA reads TGTGCCAGCAGTGAAGGGACTAGCGGGTTTCTAACAGATACGCAGTATTTT. Translation: CASSEGTSGFLTDTQYF.

The chain has TRBV5-5 and TRBJ2-1; 9 bases align to TRBD1. This CDR3 contains 14 residues. After removal of 3 bases from V and 6 bases from J, the junction contained 4 bases not matched to a gene. Germline lookup yields CDR1 SGHKS and CDR2 YYEKEE (reference sequence). CDR3 residues: CASSWGQGGNEQFF. For the CDR3, the DNA is TGTGCCAGCAGCTGGGGACAGGGCGGCAATGAGCAGTTCTTC.

The V and J genes are TRBV15 and TRBJ1-2; TRBD1 agrees at 8 bases. The germline gives CDR1 LNHNV, CDR2 YYDKDF (reference sequence). Germline trimming cut 3 bases from V and 5 bases from J; bases unmatched to any gene: 8. The length of the CDR3 is 15 residues. The CDR3 DNA reads as TGTGCCACCAGCAGGCGACAGGGGTTGGATTATGGCTACACCTTC. Translation gives CATSRRQGLDYGYTF. The complete variable domain, with remaining parts taken from reference TRBV15 and TRBJ1-2, reads DAMVIQNPRYQVTQFGKPVTLSCSQTLNHNVMYWYQQKSSQAPKLLFHYYDKDFNNEADTPDNFQSRRPNTSFCFLDIRSPGLGDTAMYLCATSRRQGLDYGYTFGSGTRLTVV.

The chain employs TRBV3-1 (or the pseudogene TRBV3-2) and TRBJ2-7, with D possibly matching TRBD2 (6 bases). V gave up 2 bases and J gave up 5 bases, with 10 bases separating them. CDR3 size: 13 residues. Germline V gene lookup returns CDR1 LGHDT and CDR2 YNNKEL (reference sequence). The CDR3 reads CASSQPRGDEQYF. The CDR3 DNA reads as TGTGCCAGCAGCCAACCGCGCGGGGACGAGCAGTACTTC.

This chain joins TRBV7-3 and TRBJ2-3, with D possibly matching TRBD2 (6 bases). Deletions cut 5 bases from V and 5 bases from J, with 14 bases between. The CDR3 runs to 14 residues. Germline lookup yields CDR1 SGHTA and CDR2 FQGTGA. This CDR3 reads CASSRTGTQDTQYF. As DNA, the CDR3 is TGTGCCAGCAGCCGCACCGGGACTCAAGATACGCAGTATTTT.

The rearrangement joins TRBV4-2 to TRBJ2-1; TRBD2 might be the D (5 bases). CDR1 and CDR2 (germline): LGHNA, YNFKEQ. Trimming took off 0 bases at V and 5 bases at J, with 17 bases between the two ends. The CDR3 is 17 amino acids. CDR3: CASSQDMGSAVDNEQFF. The CDR3, as DNA: TGTGCCAGCAGCCAAGATATGGGTAGCGCCGTCGACAATGAGCAGTTCTTC.

The chain has TRBV2 and TRBJ1-5; weak D call: TRBD1 (5 bases). The CDR3 has 17 amino acids. Trimming removed 4 bases at V and 0 bases at J, with 16 bases between. Germline assignment: CDR1 SNHLY and CDR2 FYNNEI. The CDR3 nucleotides are TGTGCCAGCAGTGGGGGCGGGGCCCCGTATAGCAATCAGCCCCAGCATTTT. It yields the protein CASSGGGAPYSNQPQHF.

The CDR3 here is CASSRVNTEAFF. As DNA, the CDR3 is TGTGCCAGCAGCAGGGTGAACACTGAAGCTTTCTTT. The V and J genes are TRBV2 and TRBJ1-1, with a possible D match to TRBD1 (5 bases). This CDR3 has 12 residues. From germline, CDR1 is SNHLY and CDR2 FYNNEI. The V and J ends lost 6 bases and 0 bases respectively, with 5 bases between them.

V and J are TRBV5-1 and TRBJ2-1; 9 nucleotides line up with TRBD2. The V segment lost 7 bases and the J segment 5 bases; nucleotides outside the gene matches: 4. CDR3 length: 13 residues. Germline V CDR1 and CDR2: SGHRS, YFSETQ. The CDR3 is CASGAGGDNEQFF. Here the CDR3 DNA reads TGCGCCAGCGGGGCGGGAGGGGACAATGAGCAGTTCTTC.

The CDR3 bases are TGCGCCAGCAGCTTGGGAGTTGACACTGAAGCTTTCTTT. Translation: CASSLGVDTEAFF. The rearrangement uses TRBV5-1 and TRBJ1-1, with no clear D. CDR1 SGHRS and CDR2 YFSETQ come from the germline V gene. The CDR3 spans 13 residues. The V gene lost 0 bases and the J gene lost 3 bases, with 6 bases spanning the gap.

This clone was counted only a few times. The genes are TRBV29-1 and TRBJ2-1, with TRBD1 as a possible D gene (7 bases). V was pared by 3 bases and J by 6 bases, with 12 bases between. The CDR3 sequence is 13 residues long. Germline assignment: CDR1 SQVTM and CDR2 ANQGSEA. The CDR3 protein is CSVEEGAINEQFF. CDR3 DNA: TGCAGCGTTGAGGAGGGGGCTATCAATGAGCAGTTCTTC.

This sequence joins TRBV19 and TRBJ2-1; 8 nucleotides line up with TRBD1. Germline V gene data show CDR1 as LNHDA and CDR2 as SQIVND (reference sequence). Trimming cost V 6 bases and J 5 bases; bases outside gene matches: 6. The CDR3 consists of 14 residues. The CDR3 sequence is CASSNRGNHNEQFF. The CDR3 nucleotides read TGTGCCAGTAGCAACAGGGGGAACCACAATGAGCAGTTCTTC.

The CDR3 DNA reads TGTGCCAGCAGCTATGGGGACAGGGGGAACACTGAAGCTTTCTTT. It specifies CASSYGDRGNTEAFF. This rearrangement joins TRBV5-8 to TRBJ1-1, with TRBD1 identical over 10 bases. V was pared by 3 bases and J by 1 base, with 3 bases of the junction left unmatched. Germline V CDR1 and CDR2: SGHTS, YDEGEE. This CDR3 region has 15 residues.

The gene calls are TRBV5-4 and TRBJ1-2, with TRBD1 matching over 7 bases. Germline V gives CDR1 SGHNT, CDR2 YYREEE (reference sequence). The CDR3 loop spans 15 amino acids. V dropped 4 bases and J dropped 2; count of bases not matched to a gene: 8. CDR3 loop: CASSMVGGLNYGYTF. The CDR3 region has the DNA TGTGCCAGCAGCATGGTAGGGGGCCTCAACTATGGCTACACCTTC.

V gene TRBV6-5 combines with J gene TRBJ1-1; D uncertain. The germline V gene encodes CDR1 MNHEY and CDR2 SVGAGI. This CDR3 has 14 amino acids. The germline V and J ends were trimmed by 0 bases and 6 bases, with 11 bases remaining between them. The CDR3 loop is CASSYSGGIAEAFF. CDR3 coding DNA: TGTGCCAGCAGTTACTCGGGAGGGATTGCTGAAGCTTTCTTT.

This rearrangement joins TRBV7-8 to TRBJ1-3; D is possibly TRBD1 (6 bases). The CDR3 extends over 16 amino acids. The V end lost 6 bases, the J end lost 0 bases, and 15 bases lay between the germline ends. The V gene's germline CDR1 is SGHVS and CDR2 FQNEAQ. CDR3 residues: CASSLTGFHSGNTIYF. The CDR3 DNA is TGTGCCAGCAGTCTTACAGGGTTCCACTCTGGAAACACCATATATTTT.

This chain uses TRBV27 with TRBJ2-5; D is unresolved. Germline CDR1 is MNHEY and CDR2 is SMNVEV (reference sequence). The V end lost 5 bases, the J end lost 1 base, and 8 bases lay between the germline ends. This CDR3 has 13 residues. The CDR3 loop reads CASSPSSQETQYF. The CDR3 DNA reads TGTGCCAGCAGTCCTTCGAGCCAAGAGACCCAGTACTTC.

This sequence joins TRBV3-1 (or the pseudogene TRBV3-2) and TRBJ2-1, with 7 positions matching TRBD2. V shed 2 bases, J shed 7 bases, and the junction held 5 bases outside the gene matches. This CDR3 has 14 amino acids. Germline V gives CDR1 LGHDT, CDR2 YNNKEL (reference sequence). CDR3 sequence reads: CASSQRGDGNEQFF. The CDR3 DNA reads TGTGCCAGCAGCCAACGGGGGGACGGGAATGAGCAGTTCTTC.

The genes are TRBV3-1 (or the pseudogene TRBV3-2) and TRBJ2-1; 12 bases align to TRBD2. Germline-derived CDR1 and CDR2 are LGHDT and YNNKEL (reference sequence). After removal of 4 bases from V and 11 bases from J, the junction contained 12 bases not matched to a gene. The CDR3 length is 16 residues. CDR3 protein: CASSRGRLAGGHKQFF. Written as DNA, the CDR3 is TGTGCCAGCAGCCGCGGAAGGCTAGCGGGGGGGCATAAGCAGTTCTTC.

In this sample, this clone turned up once. At the DNA level, this CDR3 is encoded by other sequences in the same sample as well. The rearrangement links TRBV28 to TRBJ1-5; weak D call: TRBD1 (6 bases). Germline V gene lookup returns CDR1 MDHEN and CDR2 SYDVKM. Deletions cut 5 bases from V and 3 bases from J, with 11 bases between. The CDR3 has 14 amino acids. The CDR3 DNA reads as TGTGCCAGCAGTCCCACAGGGTCCAATCAGCCCCAGCATTTT. Its protein product is CASSPTGSNQPQHF.

The chain couples TRBV4-2 to TRBJ2-5, with D unresolved. Germline CDR1 is LGHNA and CDR2 is YNFKEQ. This CDR3 is built from 17 residues. The V gene lost 0 bases and the J gene lost 5 bases, with 19 bases spanning the gap. The CDR3 reads CASSQDFLVGPSETQYF. CDR3 DNA sequence: TGTGCCAGCAGCCAAGATTTCCTCGTTGGGCCTTCGGAGACCCAGTACTTC.

This sequence joins TRBV5-6 and TRBJ1-6, with 11 bases fitting TRBD1. The CDR3 runs to 14 residues. Germline trimming cut 5 bases from V and 10 bases from J; bases unmatched to any gene: 5. The germline V gene has CDR1 SGHDT and CDR2 YYEEEE. CDR3 sequence reads: CASRDRGPASPLHF. The CDR3, as DNA: TGTGCCAGCAGGGACAGGGGGCCCGCATCACCCCTCCACTTT.

The chain employs TRBV19 and TRBJ2-1, with D tentatively TRBD2 (6 bases). Trimming shortened V by 2 bases and J by 8 bases, and 19 bases separated the two germline ends. The CDR3 runs to 16 residues. CDR1 and CDR2 from the germline V gene are LNHDA and SQIVND (reference sequence). This CDR3 is CASSIWRGDRGDEQFF. The CDR3, as DNA: TGTGCCAGTAGTATATGGAGGGGCGACCGAGGGGATGAGCAGTTCTTC.

The rearrangement links TRBV6-1 to TRBJ2-7; D gene uncertain. CDR1 and CDR2 (germline): MNHNS, SASEGT. V lost 0 bases and J 0 bases, leaving 12 bases between the germline ends. The length of the CDR3 is 16 residues. This chain's CDR3 is CASSEAAHLRSYEQYF. Here the CDR3 DNA reads TGTGCCAGCAGTGAAGCTGCGCACCTTCGCTCCTACGAGCAGTACTTC.